What follows are 9 T cell receptor beta chains derived from one specimen sequenced in a study of blood T cell repertoires in COVID-19. Here immunoSEQ multiplex PCR was the method, and the copy in TCRdb shows in-frame clones only, minus some. Here the sample spans a few hundred thousand clones, 88% being singletons. The specimen sequenced was PBMCs or T cells enriched from blood (not recorded which). The receptors were gathered from a woman between 45 and 65 years old who had recovered from COVID-19.

CDR3 sequence (DNA): TGCGCCAGCAGCTTTTCCCGGGATACGCAGTATTTT. This codes for CASSFSRDTQYF. The chain recombines TRBV5-1 with TRBJ2-3; D not certain. The CDR3 consists of 12 residues. Trimming stripped 2 bases from V and 6 bases from J, with 7 bases between. Germline V CDR1 and CDR2: SGHRS, YFSETQ.

The chain couples TRBV12-5 to TRBJ1-2, with 7 bases lining up with TRBD1. The CDR3 totals 16 residues. V lost 5 bases, J lost 4 bases, and 13 bases stayed unmatched. The germline CDR1 and CDR2 sequences are LGHNT and FRNRAP. CDR3 nucleotide sequence: TGTGCTAGTGGTCCAAGCACCCTATCAGGGGGCTATGGCTACACCTTC. It encodes CASGPSTLSGGYGYTF.

This clone was counted a few times. This chain links TRBV19 with TRBJ1-1, with 9 bases matching TRBD1. V lost 3 bases, J lost 5 bases, and 10 bases stayed unmatched. This CDR3 has 16 residues. The germline V gene has CDR1 LNHDA and CDR2 SQIVND (reference sequence). For the CDR3, the DNA is TGTGCCAGTAGTATGCCGGGACAGGGTGGCGGGACTGAAGCTTTCTTT. As protein: CASSMPGQGGGTEAFF.

The J gene is TRBJ2-5, the V gene TRBV28, with 7 bases aligning to TRBD2. Germline trimming cut 10 bases from V and 7 bases from J; bases unmatched to any gene: 12. CDR3 length: 13 residues. Germline lookup yields CDR1 MDHEN and CDR2 SYDVKM. The CDR3 nucleotides read TGTGCCATCGAGACTAGCAGCGCCGGGACCCAGTACTTC. Its protein product is CAIETSSAGTQYF. The full variable domain, completed using reference TRBV28 and TRBJ2-5, is DVKVTQSSRYLVKRTGEKVFLECVQDMDHENMFWYRQDPGLGLRLIYFSYDVKMKEKGDIPEGYSVSREKKERFSLILESASTNQTSMYLCAIETSSAGTQYFGPGTRLLVL.

This rearrangement joins TRBV7-2 to TRBJ2-7, with TRBD2 as a possible D gene (7 bases). CDR3 length equals 14 residues. CDR1 and CDR2 (germline): SGHTA, FQGNSA. Trimming took off 4 bases at V and 2 bases at J, with 12 bases between the two ends. The CDR3 spells CASSSGGWTYEQYF. The CDR3 DNA is TGTGCCAGCAGCTCGGGGGGCTGGACCTACGAGCAGTACTTC.

The rearrangement links TRBV28 to TRBJ2-2; TRBD2 matches 9 bases. The V and J ends lost 6 bases and 1 base, in that order; junction bases with no gene match: 3. This CDR3 is 15 amino acids long. The germline gives CDR1 MDHEN, CDR2 SYDVKM. The CDR3 sequence: CASRLAGVNTGELFF. The CDR3, as DNA: TGTGCCAGCAGGTTAGCGGGGGTGAACACCGGGGAGCTGTTTTTT.

The genes are TRBV28 and TRBJ1-2; 7 nucleotides align to TRBD1. Trimming at V came to 4 bases and at J to 2 bases, leaving 10 bases not matched to a gene. Germline CDR1 and CDR2: MDHEN and SYDVKM. This CDR3 spans 16 amino acids. CDR3 DNA: TGTGCCAGCAGTTCCCAGTCCTGGGACAGAAACTATGGCTACACCTTC. Its translation: CASSSQSWDRNYGYTF.

This chain links TRBV23-1 with TRBJ1-5, with a possible D match to TRBD1 (5 bases). TRBV23-1 is sorted into the ORF group, with uncertain function. The ends were cut back, 0 bases at V and 0 bases at J, with 27 bases in the middle. The CDR3 has 22 amino acids. CDR3 coding DNA: TGCGCCAGCAGTCAATCGCTTCGAAACGGGGGAGGAAGAAGTTATAGCAATCAGCCCCAGCATTTT. Its protein is CASSQSLRNGGGRSYSNQPQHF.

The chain is built from TRBV11-2 and TRBJ1-2, with TRBD1 identical over 7 bases. CDR1 and CDR2 (germline): SGHAT, FQNNGV. The ends lost 4 bases at V and 0 bases at J; junction bases unmatched: 5. CDR3 length equals 15 residues. The CDR3 DNA reads as TGTGCCAGCAGCTCAATAGGGACAGCTAACTATGGCTACACCTTC. As protein: CASSSIGTANYGYTF.